Presented here are 17 T cell receptor beta chains from one specimen sequenced in a study of shared clonotypes between healthy human individuals. In the naive CD8 group, cells lacked CD45RO and were positively selected for CCR7, so terminally differentiated effector memory CD45RA+ cells were left out. The data were produced by immunoSEQ multiplex PCR, yet TCRdb's version contains in-frame clones alone and is incomplete. This sample has 1.5 million to 2.5 million clones; about 94% occur once, and the top ten carry approximately 1%. The specimen was naive CD8+ T cells sorted from blood. These receptors all come from a man between 18 and 35 years old in good health.

CDR3 nucleotide sequence: TGTGCCAGCAGTGAAGGGGGGAGCCCAACTAATGAAAAACTGTTTTTT. Encoded protein: CASSEGGSPTNEKLFF. V is TRBV6-1 and J is TRBJ1-4; D possibly corresponds to TRBD1 (5 bases). Germline CDR1 is MNHNS and CDR2 is SASEGT. The CDR3 has 16 residues. Deletions cut 1 base from V and 0 bases from J, with 9 bases between.

This clone is a singleton in its sample. The sample contains more than one DNA sequence encoding this CDR3. The V call is TRBV5-4, the J call TRBJ2-7, with a possible D match to TRBD2 (5 bases). The CDR3 spans 14 residues. Germline CDR1 reads SGHNT; CDR2 reads YYREEE (reference sequence). The V end was cut by 0 bases, the J end by 2 bases, with 9 bases between. The CDR3 is CASSLAGSTYEQYF. The CDR3 DNA follows: TGTGCCAGCAGCTTGGCGGGGAGCACCTACGAGCAGTACTTC. Based on the CDR3 plus reference TRBV5-4 and TRBJ2-7, the full variable domain is ETGVTQSPTHLIKTRGQQVTLRCSSQSGHNTVSWYQQALGQGPQFIFQYYREEENGRGNFPPRFSGLQFPNYSSELNVNALELDDSALYLCASSLAGSTYEQYFGPGTRLTVT.

The chain combines TRBV29-1 with TRBJ1-1, with 8 bases matching TRBD1. Germline assignment: CDR1 SQVTM and CDR2 ANQGSEA. The V segment lost 3 bases and the J segment 2 bases; nucleotides outside the gene matches: 11. The CDR3 has 16 amino acids. CDR3 residues: CSVDAQGARLNTEAFF. In nucleotides, the CDR3 is TGCAGCGTTGACGCTCAGGGGGCAAGACTAAACACTGAAGCTTTCTTT.

The rearrangement uses TRBV15 and TRBJ2-1, with 10 bases fitting TRBD2. J gave up 3 bases and V 6 bases, and 8 bases lay outside the gene matches. Per the germline V gene, CDR1 is LNHNV and CDR2 is YYDKDF (reference sequence). The CDR3 covers 16 residues. Written as DNA, the CDR3 is TGTGCCACCAGACTCACTAGCGGGATCGACTACAATGAGCAGTTCTTC. Translation gives CATRLTSGIDYNEQFF. Filled out from reference TRBV15 and TRBJ2-1, the complete variable domain reads DAMVIQNPRYQVTQFGKPVTLSCSQTLNHNVMYWYQQKSSQAPKLLFHYYDKDFNNEADTPDNFQSRRPNTSFCFLDIRSPGLGDTAMYLCATRLTSGIDYNEQFFGPGTRLTVL.

V and J are TRBV5-4 and TRBJ1-6; 8 bases are a match to TRBD1. This CDR3 region has 17 residues. Germline assignment: CDR1 SGHNT and CDR2 YYREEE (reference sequence). V was clipped by 4 bases and J by 8 bases; unmatched bases: 14. The CDR3 coding sequence is TGTGCCAGCAGCCCGGGTGCAGACAGGGGAACCCATTCACCCCTCCACTTT. Protein: CASSPGADRGTHSPLHF.

This chain joins TRBV10-2 and TRBJ2-7, with unresolved D. This CDR3 region has 14 residues. V lost 9 bases to trimming and J lost 5 bases, with 20 bases between them. Germline-derived CDR1 and CDR2 are WSHSY and SAAADI. CDR3 amino acids: CASHELRDRDEQYF. For the CDR3, the DNA is TGCGCCAGTCATGAGTTAAGGGATCGGGACGAGCAGTACTTC.

This clone was observed a handful of times. The same CDR3 can be traced to other DNA sequences in this sample. V gene TRBV19 combines with J gene TRBJ2-7; D is possibly TRBD1 or TRBD2 (6 bases each). This CDR3 is built from 14 residues. V shed 3 bases and J shed 2 bases, with 11 bases lying between them. Looked up from germline, CDR1 is LNHDA and CDR2 is SQIVND (reference sequence). The CDR3: CASSISGEAYEQYF. In DNA, the CDR3 is TGTGCCAGTAGTATCTCAGGGGAGGCCTACGAGCAGTACTTC. The variable domain in full, completed from reference TRBV19 and TRBJ2-7, reads DGGITQSPKYLFRKEGQNVTLSCEQNLNHDAMYWYRQDPGQGLRLIYYSQIVNDFQKGDIAEGYSVSREKKESFPLTVTSAQKNPTAFYLCASSISGEAYEQYFGPGTRLTVT.

The chain has TRBV10-1 and TRBJ2-1; possible D gene TRBD1, 6 bases. The germline V gene encodes CDR1 WNHNN and CDR2 SYGVQD (reference sequence). The CDR3 is 13 amino acids. V lost 3 bases and J lost 11, with 14 bases in between. CDR3 sequence (DNA): TGCGCCAGCAGTGACCACCGGACAGACCAGCAGTTCTTC. Residues: CASSDHRTDQQFF.

This sequence joins TRBV13 and TRBJ2-7; weak D call: TRBD1 (6 bases). The CDR3 is 14 amino acids. Trimming stripped 2 bases from V and 0 bases from J, with 8 bases between. Germline V CDR1 and CDR2: PRHDT, FYEKMQ (reference sequence). The CDR3 DNA reads TGTGCCAGCAGCTTATGGGGGCCCTCCTACGAGCAGTACTTC. Protein sequence: CASSLWGPSYEQYF. The full variable domain, in which reference TRBV13 and TRBJ2-7 provide the parts outside the CDR3, is AAGVIQSPRHLIKEKRETATLKCYPIPRHDTVYWYQQGPGQDPQFLISFYEKMQSDKGSIPDRFSAQQFSDYHSELNMSSLELGDSALYFCASSLWGPSYEQYFGPGTRLTVT.

Here the CDR3 DNA reads TGCGCCAGCAGCCATCGGATTAACGGAGAGACCCAGTACTTC. It is translated as CASSHRINGETQYF. The chain uses TRBV4-1 and TRBJ2-5, with D uncertain. V was clipped by 3 bases and J by 4 bases, with 12 bases between them. The length of the CDR3 is 14 residues. In germline, CDR1 is MGHRA, CDR2 YSYEKL.

Of note for this clone: The sample holds other DNA sequences that translate to the same CDR3. The chain employs TRBV9 and TRBJ2-1; possible D gene TRBD2, 6 bases. Germline V gene data show CDR1 as SGDLS and CDR2 as YYNGEE. V was pared by 0 bases and J by 8 bases, with 12 bases between. The CDR3 extends over 14 amino acids. This CDR3 reads CASSVVPGGDEQFF. Written as DNA, the CDR3 is TGTGCCAGCAGCGTAGTCCCCGGGGGTGATGAGCAGTTCTTC.

CDR3 DNA sequence: TGTGCCAGCAGCTTGGTCCTTAGCGAGACCCAGTACTTC. Translated: CASSLVLSETQYF. This chain uses TRBV5-6 with TRBJ2-5; D remains unclear. The CDR3 sequence is 13 residues long. CDR1 SGHDT and CDR2 YYEEEE come from the germline V gene. V lost 0 bases and J 5 bases, leaving 8 bases between the germline ends.

The chain combines TRBV7-8 with TRBJ2-7; 8 nucleotides agree with TRBD1. Germline V gene sequence: CDR1 SGHVS, CDR2 FQNEAQ. V lost 5 bases and J lost 3; bases outside the gene matches: 6. The CDR3 covers 14 residues. The CDR3 here is CASSQDRVDYEQYF. The CDR3, as DNA: TGTGCCAGCAGCCAGGACAGGGTTGACTACGAGCAGTACTTC. Looking up the rest from reference TRBV7-8 and TRBJ2-7 gives the full variable domain: GAGVSQSPRYKVAKRGQDVALRCDPISGHVSLFWYQQALGQGPEFLTYFQNEAQLDKSGLPSDRFFAERPEGSVSTLKIQRTQQEDSAVYLCASSQDRVDYEQYFGPGTRLTVT.

V is TRBV7-9 and J is TRBJ2-5; perhaps TRBD2 as D (6 bases). CDR1 and CDR2 (germline): SEHNR, FQNEAQ (reference sequence). The CDR3 consists of 17 residues. The V end lost 4 bases, the J end lost 0 bases, and 18 bases lay between the germline ends. This CDR3 reads CASSSRERGGNQETQYF. The CDR3 nucleotides read TGTGCCAGCAGCTCCCGGGAACGTGGGGGGAACCAAGAGACCCAGTACTTC.

V and J are TRBV7-9 and TRBJ2-3; D gene ambiguous. Looked up from germline, CDR1 is SEHNR and CDR2 is FQNEAQ (reference sequence). The length of the CDR3 is 14 residues. V lost 5 bases and J 2 bases, leaving 11 bases between the germline ends. In DNA, the CDR3 is TGTGCCAGCAGCCCCTCCGTGAACACAGATACGCAGTATTTT. Amino acid sequence: CASSPSVNTDTQYF.

As to this clone: In the same sample, other DNA sequences code for this CDR3. V is TRBV29-1 and J is TRBJ2-7, with TRBD2 matching over 9 bases. V lost 2 bases, J lost 4 bases, and 6 bases stayed unmatched. The CDR3 covers 14 residues. Germline assignment: CDR1 SQVTM and CDR2 ANQGSEA. The CDR3 DNA reads as TGCAGCGTTGAAAGCGGGAGGCTAGGGTACGAGCAGTACTTC. It yields the protein CSVESGRLGYEQYF.

The chain has TRBV7-8 and TRBJ2-1; possibly TRBD1 or TRBD2 for D (5 bases each). This CDR3 has 17 amino acids. Trimming removed 4 bases at V and 10 bases at J, with 26 bases between. CDR1 and CDR2 from the germline V gene are SGHVS and FQNEAQ. The CDR3 loop reads CASSSYSWDAISYEQFF. The CDR3 coding sequence is TGTGCCAGCAGCTCATATTCCTGGGACGCCATTTCATACGAGCAGTTCTTC.